Each of the 16 T cell receptor beta chains below was sequenced from the same sample in a study of neoadjuvant anti-PD-1 for oral cavity cancer (TCRdb year 2021). The time point label, as the study defines it: before neoadjuvant nivolumab. Library preparation was by the immunoSEQ multiplex PCR assay. The source is immuneACCESS, and TCRdb retained only in-frame sequences with V and J called. Part of the clones is not carried over; for the studies checked, unresolved V genes explain less than half of this, and the remainder is unexplained. In this sample the table shows around 62,000 clones, approximately 80% of which occur a single time. The ten biggest clones cover approximately 2.8% of the sample. The sample in question was PBMCs, obtained before nivolumab (anti-PD-1) treatment. Every receptor here comes from a person aged 35 to 85 with oral cavity squamous cell carcinoma.

This clone was counted between two and nine times. V and J are TRBV6-4 and TRBJ1-2, with 12 bases fitting TRBD1. CDR1 is MRHNA and CDR2 is SNTAGT in the germline V gene. Trimming took 4 bases from V and 7 from J; bases not matched to a gene: 10. The CDR3 loop spans 16 amino acids. The CDR3 protein is CASSGEVGQGAIGYTF. The DNA for the CDR3 is TGTGCCAGCAGTGGGGAGGTGGGACAGGGGGCGATTGGCTACACCTTC.

The V gene is TRBV29-1, the J gene TRBJ1-1, with unresolved D. Germline CDR1 SQVTM, CDR2 ANQGSEA. Between the trimmed V and J ends, which lost 7 bases and 4 bases, there was a span of 13 bases. The CDR3 has 12 residues. The DNA of the CDR3 is TGCAGCGCGCCTAGGGTAGGCACTGAAGCTTTCTTT. Protein product: CSAPRVGTEAFF.

The chain links TRBV7-9 to TRBJ2-7; possibly TRBD2 for D (5 bases). Looked up from germline, CDR1 is SEHNR and CDR2 is FQNEAQ (reference sequence). The CDR3 extends over 12 amino acids. The ends were cut back, 1 base at V and 6 bases at J, with 7 bases in the middle. This chain's CDR3 is CASSLELGEQYF. CDR3 nucleotides: TGTGCCAGCAGCTTAGAACTAGGCGAGCAGTACTTC.

V is TRBV6-1 and J is TRBJ2-3; D not certain. Between the trimmed V and J ends, which lost 6 bases and 0 bases, there was a span of 7 bases. The CDR3 extends over 13 amino acids. Germline values: CDR1 MNHNS, CDR2 SASEGT. CDR3 coding DNA: TGTGCCAGCAGAGCCGGGAGCACAGATACGCAGTATTTT. This sequence encodes CASRAGSTDTQYF.

This clone was seen a handful of times. DNA of the CDR3: TGTGCCAGCAGCTTAGCTTCGGGACAGGGATACGAGCAGTACTTC. Its protein is CASSLASGQGYEQYF. The chain has TRBV7-7 and TRBJ2-7, with 9 bases aligning to TRBD1. V shed 0 bases and J 4 bases; nucleotides not matched to a gene: 4. Germline V gene lookup returns CDR1 SSHAT and CDR2 FNYEAQ (reference sequence). The CDR3 is made up of 15 amino acids.

J is TRBJ2-7 and V is TRBV19; TRBD2 agrees at 12 bases. Per germline, CDR1 LNHDA and CDR2 SQIVND (reference sequence). CDR3 size: 17 residues. Trimming removed 5 bases from V and 2 bases from J; junction bases left unmatched: 10. The CDR3 nucleotides are TGTGCCAGTAGTCCTTGGACTAGCGGGACTATGCCCTACGAGCAGTACTTC. Translation gives CASSPWTSGTMPYEQYF.

This clone has more than one count but fewer than ten. This chain connects TRBV19 to TRBJ1-5; 12 bases align to TRBD1. The V segment lost 10 bases and the J segment 5 bases; nucleotides outside the gene matches: 3. The CDR3 covers 13 residues. The V gene's germline CDR1 is LNHDA and CDR2 SQIVND (reference sequence). Written as DNA, the CDR3 is TGTGCCACCGGGACAGGGGGCCATCAGCCCCAGCATTTT. It encodes CATGTGGHQPQHF.

The V and J genes are TRBV29-1 and TRBJ2-7; maybe TRBD1 (6 bases). The ends were cut back, 6 bases at V and 2 bases at J, with 20 bases in the middle. The CDR3 extends over 15 amino acids. Germline V lookup: CDR1 SQVTM, CDR2 ANQGSEA. The CDR3 nucleotides are TGCAGCGTGACCCCAGGGGTTTCGGTAGCCTACGAGCAGTACTTC. Its translation: CSVTPGVSVAYEQYF.

The chain recombines TRBV5-1 with TRBJ1-4; 7 bases map to TRBD1. The CDR3 is 15 residues long. V lost 0 bases to trimming and J lost 8 bases; unmatched junction nucleotides: 7. The germline V gene encodes CDR1 SGHRS and CDR2 YFSETQ. The CDR3 nucleotides read TGCGCCAGCAGCTTGGTTGGCCAGGGGGAAGAAAAACTGTTTTTT. It codes for CASSLVGQGEEKLFF.

The chain has TRBV27 and TRBJ2-5; D remains unclear. The CDR3 runs 12 residues. CDR1 MNHEY and CDR2 SMNVEV come from the germline V gene (reference sequence). V was pared by 5 bases and J by 5 bases, with 9 bases between. The CDR3 reads CASSRPRETQYF. As DNA, the CDR3 is TGTGCCAGCAGTCGGCCCCGGGAGACCCAGTACTTC.

The chain joins TRBV5-4 to TRBJ1-1, with 9 bases lining up with TRBD1. CDR1 is SGHNT and CDR2 is YYREEE in the germline V gene (reference sequence). This CDR3 has 18 residues. The V and J ends lost 0 bases and 4 bases, in that order; junction bases with no gene match: 13. The CDR3 loop reads CASSLGATGGAIGTEAFF. In DNA, the CDR3 is TGTGCCAGCAGCTTGGGAGCAACAGGGGGCGCGATTGGCACTGAAGCTTTCTTT.

This chain connects TRBV5-1 to TRBJ1-1; D is unclear. Trimming left V 0 bases short and J 1 base short, with 7 bases between. Germline CDR1 is SGHRS and CDR2 is YFSETQ. CDR3 length: 14 residues. CDR3 in amino acids: CASSLGVANTEAFF. CDR3 nucleotide sequence: TGCGCCAGCAGCTTGGGGGTGGCGAACACTGAAGCTTTCTTT.

J is TRBJ2-2 and V is TRBV2; D possibly corresponds to TRBD1 (6 bases). CDR1 and CDR2 from the germline V gene are SNHLY and FYNNEI. The CDR3 has 13 amino acids. V lost 6 bases and J lost 6, with 11 bases in between. CDR3 residues: CASSRGSPGELFF. CDR3 DNA sequence: TGTGCCAGCAGCAGGGGATCACCCGGGGAGCTGTTTTTT.

The chain uses TRBV9 and TRBJ2-3; 7 bases align to TRBD1. The V and J ends lost 0 bases and 2 bases, in that order; junction bases with no gene match: 6. The CDR3 is 16 amino acids. CDR1 and CDR2 (germline): SGDLS, YYNGEE. The CDR3 reads CASSVEGAIPTDTQYF. CDR3 nucleotide sequence: TGTGCCAGCAGCGTAGAGGGGGCCATACCCACAGATACGCAGTATTTT. Based on the CDR3 plus reference TRBV9 and TRBJ2-3, the full variable domain is DSGVTQTPKHLITATGQRVTLRCSPRSGDLSVYWYQQSLDQGLQFLIQYYNGEERAKGNILERFSAQQFPDLHSELNLSSLELGDSALYFCASSVEGAIPTDTQYFGPGTRLTVL.

The chain has TRBV6-4 and TRBJ2-2; D may be TRBD1 or TRBD2 (5 bases each). V lost 5 bases, J lost 2 bases, and 15 bases lay in between. The CDR3 sequence is 16 residues long. From germline, CDR1 is MRHNA and CDR2 SNTAGT. CDR3 DNA sequence: TGTGCCAGCAGTAAAGGGGCTAGCTCCAACACCGGGGAGCTGTTTTTT. Protein: CASSKGASSNTGELFF.

The chain joins TRBV19 to TRBJ1-1; tentative D call: TRBD1 (5 bases). V was shortened by 3 bases and J by 6 bases, with 17 bases between the two germline ends. This CDR3 is 15 amino acids long. In germline, CDR1 is LNHDA, CDR2 SQIVND (reference sequence). The CDR3 sequence: CASSITKHRSPEAFF. Here the CDR3 DNA reads TGTGCCAGTAGTATCACCAAGCACAGGTCCCCTGAAGCTTTCTTT.